The rows below give T cell receptor beta chains drawn from one sample of a study of identical twins. TCRdb re-called the 5' RACE reads with MiXCR, one entry per CDR3 protein. The sample has hundreds of thousands of distinct CDR3 sequences, 15% to 20% seen once. In addition, the sample was reused for a study of T cells expressing NK-cell markers.

Sequencing was done on a sample of PBMCs. The receptors were gathered from a young woman in good health. CDR3s include the opening cysteine and the closing phenylalanine or tryptophan. A D gene is named only where the DNA matches it firmly. For some rows the clone size is stated as once, few or many, or as a class when expanded; others skip it.

CASSSLRTGGPDTQYF	TGCGCCAGCAGCTCCCTCCGTACGGGGGGGCCAGATACGCAGTATTTT	TRBV5-1	few	TRBD2	TRBJ2-3
CASSQDRNSGSIYEQYF	TGCGCCAGCAGCCAAGATCGGAATAGCGGGAGTATATACGAGCAGTACTTC	TRBV4-3	NA	TRBD2	TRBJ2-7
CASSLSAQIYGYTF	TGTGCCAGCAGCTTATCCGCACAGATCTATGGCTACACCTTC	TRBV7-9	NA	NA	TRBJ1-2
CSARKETQYF	TGCAGTGCTAGGAAAGAGACCCAGTACTTC	TRBV20-1	many	NA	TRBJ2-5
CASSPLGPNYGYTF	TGTGCCAGCTCACCCTTGGGACCTAACTATGGCTACACCTTC	TRBV18	many	NA	TRBJ1-2
CASSQEKGVDTQYF	TGCGCCAGCAGCCAAGAGAAGGGGGTAGATACGCAGTATTTT	TRBV4-3	few	NA	TRBJ2-3
CSAIDGLAGWEREQYF	TGCAGTGCTATAGATGGACTAGCGGGGTGGGAGAGAGAGCAGTACTTC	TRBV20-1	NA	TRBD2	TRBJ2-7
CSAREPGPRKYTAYEQYF	TGCAGTGCTAGAGAACCGGGACCGAGGAAGTACACCGCCTACGAGCAGTACTTC	TRBV20-1	NA	NA	TRBJ2-7
CASSVEFRDYGYTF	TGTGCCAGCAGCGTAGAGTTCAGGGACTATGGCTACACCTTC	TRBV5-6	few	NA	TRBJ1-2
CASSQDRGGRSDTQYF	TGCGCCAGCAGCCAAGATCGCGGCGGGAGGTCAGATACGCAGTATTTT	TRBV4-3	NA	TRBD2	TRBJ2-3
CAWSPRAMGANVLTF	TGTGCCTGGAGTCCCCGGGCGATGGGGGCCAACGTCCTGACTTTC	TRBV30	NA	NA	TRBJ2-6
CASSPVVPSYEQYF	TGTGCCAGCTCACCAGTGGTCCCCTCCTACGAGCAGTACTTC	TRBV18	few	NA	TRBJ2-7
CSAPKGQETQYF	TGCAGTGCTCCGAAGGGGCAAGAGACCCAGTACTTC	TRBV20-1	few	NA	TRBJ2-5
CASSFADNYGYTF	TGTGCCAGCAGTTTCGCGGATAACTATGGCTACACCTTC	TRBV12-3/TRBV12-4	few	NA	TRBJ1-2
CSAPSVGGNEQFF	TGCAGTGCTCCTAGCGTCGGAGGCAATGAGCAGTTCTTC	TRBV20-1	NA	NA	TRBJ2-1
CASSLMALPDTQYF	TGTGCCAGCAGCTTAATGGCCCTCCCAGATACGCAGTATTTT	TRBV7-6	few	NA	TRBJ2-3
CASKATDTQYF	TGCGCCAGCAAGGCGACAGATACGCAGTATTTT	TRBV5-1	few	NA	TRBJ2-3